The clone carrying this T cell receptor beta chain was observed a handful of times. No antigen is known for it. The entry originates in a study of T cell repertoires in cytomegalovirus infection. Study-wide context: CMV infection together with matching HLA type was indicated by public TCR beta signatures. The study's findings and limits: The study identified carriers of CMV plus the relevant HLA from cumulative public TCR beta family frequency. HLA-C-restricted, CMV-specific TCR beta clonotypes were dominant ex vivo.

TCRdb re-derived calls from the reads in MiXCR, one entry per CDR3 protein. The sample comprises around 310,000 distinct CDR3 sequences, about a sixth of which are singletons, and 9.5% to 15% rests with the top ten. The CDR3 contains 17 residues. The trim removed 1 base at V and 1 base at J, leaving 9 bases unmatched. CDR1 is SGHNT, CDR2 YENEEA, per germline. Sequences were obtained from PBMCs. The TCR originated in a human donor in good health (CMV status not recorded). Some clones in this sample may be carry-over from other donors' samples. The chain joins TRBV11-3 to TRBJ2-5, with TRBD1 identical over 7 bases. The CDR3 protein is CASSLGLGDRAQETQYF. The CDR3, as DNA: TGTGCCAGCAGCTTAGGCCTCGGAGACAGGGCCCAAGAGACCCAGTACTTC.